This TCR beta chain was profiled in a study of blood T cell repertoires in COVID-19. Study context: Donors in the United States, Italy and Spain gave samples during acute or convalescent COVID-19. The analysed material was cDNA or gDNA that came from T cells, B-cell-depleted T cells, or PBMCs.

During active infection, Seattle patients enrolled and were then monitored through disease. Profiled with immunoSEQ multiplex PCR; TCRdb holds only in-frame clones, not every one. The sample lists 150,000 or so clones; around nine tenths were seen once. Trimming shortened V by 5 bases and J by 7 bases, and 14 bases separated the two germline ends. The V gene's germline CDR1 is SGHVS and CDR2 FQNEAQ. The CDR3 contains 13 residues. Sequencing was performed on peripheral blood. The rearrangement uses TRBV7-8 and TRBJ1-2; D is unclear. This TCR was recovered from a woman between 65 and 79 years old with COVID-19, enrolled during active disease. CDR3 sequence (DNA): TGTGCCAGCAGCCTCGGGAATCTTGGTGGCTACACCTTC. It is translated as CASSLGNLGGYTF.